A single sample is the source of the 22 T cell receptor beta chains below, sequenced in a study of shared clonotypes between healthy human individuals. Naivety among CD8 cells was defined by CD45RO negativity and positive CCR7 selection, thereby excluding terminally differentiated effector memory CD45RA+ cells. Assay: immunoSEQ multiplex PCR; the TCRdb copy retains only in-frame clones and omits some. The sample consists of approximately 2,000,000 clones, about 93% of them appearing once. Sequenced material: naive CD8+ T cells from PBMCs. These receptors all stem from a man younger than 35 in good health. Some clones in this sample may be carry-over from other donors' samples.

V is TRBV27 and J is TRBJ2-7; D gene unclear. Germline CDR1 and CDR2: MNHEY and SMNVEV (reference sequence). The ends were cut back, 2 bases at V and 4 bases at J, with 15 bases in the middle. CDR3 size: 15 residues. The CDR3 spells CASSLSLFTEYEQYF. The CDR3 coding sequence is TGTGCCAGCAGTTTAAGTCTATTCACTGAGTACGAGCAGTACTTC.

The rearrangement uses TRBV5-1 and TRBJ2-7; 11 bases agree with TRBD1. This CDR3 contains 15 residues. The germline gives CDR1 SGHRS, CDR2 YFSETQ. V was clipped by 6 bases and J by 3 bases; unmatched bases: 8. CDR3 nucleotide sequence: TGCGCCAGCACCTGGAGGGGGACAGGGGGCTACGAGCAGTACTTC. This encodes CASTWRGTGGYEQYF.

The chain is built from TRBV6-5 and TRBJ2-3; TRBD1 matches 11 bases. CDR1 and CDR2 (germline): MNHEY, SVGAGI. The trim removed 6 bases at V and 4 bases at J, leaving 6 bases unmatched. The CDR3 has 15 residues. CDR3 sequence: CASSLGQGAADTQYF. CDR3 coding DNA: TGTGCCAGCAGCCTAGGACAGGGGGCCGCAGATACGCAGTATTTT.

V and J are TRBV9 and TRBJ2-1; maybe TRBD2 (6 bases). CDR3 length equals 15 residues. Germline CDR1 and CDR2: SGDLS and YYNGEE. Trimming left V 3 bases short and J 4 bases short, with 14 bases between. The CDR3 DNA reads TGTGCCAGCAGCGGCCGCGGGACGGATTACAATGAGCAGTTCTTC. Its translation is CASSGRGTDYNEQFF.

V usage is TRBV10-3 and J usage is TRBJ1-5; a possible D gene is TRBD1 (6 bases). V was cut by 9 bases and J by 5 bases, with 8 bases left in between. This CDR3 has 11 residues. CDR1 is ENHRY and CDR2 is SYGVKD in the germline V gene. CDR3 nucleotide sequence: TGTGCCATAGGGGGGGATCAGCCCCAGCATTTT. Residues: CAIGGDQPQHF.

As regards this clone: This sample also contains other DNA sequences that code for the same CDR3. CDR3: CASSLVPYEQYF. The CDR3 nucleotides are TGTGCCAGCAGCTTGGTGCCCTACGAGCAGTACTTC. The chain employs TRBV11-2 and TRBJ2-7; D remains ambiguous. CDR3 size: 12 residues. Deletions cut 3 bases from V and 2 bases from J, with 5 bases between. Per the germline V gene, CDR1 is SGHAT and CDR2 is FQNNGV.

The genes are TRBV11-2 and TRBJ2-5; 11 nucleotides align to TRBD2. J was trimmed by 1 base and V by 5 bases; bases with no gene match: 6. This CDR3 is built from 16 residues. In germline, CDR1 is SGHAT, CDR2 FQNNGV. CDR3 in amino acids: CASSPLAGGIQETQYF. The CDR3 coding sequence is TGTGCCAGCAGCCCTCTAGCGGGAGGTATCCAAGAGACCCAGTACTTC.

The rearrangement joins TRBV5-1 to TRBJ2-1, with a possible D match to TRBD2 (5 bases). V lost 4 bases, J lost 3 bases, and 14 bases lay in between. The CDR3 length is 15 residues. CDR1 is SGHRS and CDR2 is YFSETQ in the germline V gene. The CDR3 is CASSQHRGFYNEQFF. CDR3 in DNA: TGCGCCAGCAGCCAGCATCGGGGTTTCTACAATGAGCAGTTCTTC.

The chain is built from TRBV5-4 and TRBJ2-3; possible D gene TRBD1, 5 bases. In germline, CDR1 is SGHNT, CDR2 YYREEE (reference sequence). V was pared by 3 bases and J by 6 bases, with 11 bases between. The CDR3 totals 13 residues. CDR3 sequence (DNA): TGTGCCAGCAGCTGGACACCGTTGGATACGCAGTATTTT. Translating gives CASSWTPLDTQYF.

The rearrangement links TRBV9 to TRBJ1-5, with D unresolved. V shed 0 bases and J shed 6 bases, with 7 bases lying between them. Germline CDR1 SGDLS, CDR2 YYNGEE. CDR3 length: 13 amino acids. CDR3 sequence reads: CASSVAPSQPQHF. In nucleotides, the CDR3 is TGTGCCAGCAGCGTAGCCCCGAGTCAGCCCCAGCATTTT.

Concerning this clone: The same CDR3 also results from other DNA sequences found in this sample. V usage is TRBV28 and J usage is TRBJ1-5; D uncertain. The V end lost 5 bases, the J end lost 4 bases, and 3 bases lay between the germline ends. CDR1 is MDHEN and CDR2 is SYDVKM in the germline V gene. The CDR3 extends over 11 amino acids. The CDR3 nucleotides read TGTGCCAGCAGTCTTAATCAGCCCCAGCATTTT. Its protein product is CASSLNQPQHF.

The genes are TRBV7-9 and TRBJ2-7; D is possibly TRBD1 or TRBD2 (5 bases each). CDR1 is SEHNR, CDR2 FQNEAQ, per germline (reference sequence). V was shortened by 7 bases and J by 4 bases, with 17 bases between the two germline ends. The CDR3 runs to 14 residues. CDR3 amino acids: CASNPSGPFYEQYF. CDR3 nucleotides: TGTGCCAGCAACCCTTCGGGACCCTTTTACGAGCAGTACTTC.

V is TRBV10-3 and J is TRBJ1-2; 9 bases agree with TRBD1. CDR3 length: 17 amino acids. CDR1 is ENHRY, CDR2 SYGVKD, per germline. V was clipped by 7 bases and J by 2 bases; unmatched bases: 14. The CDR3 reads CAIKSMVLGQGNYGYTF. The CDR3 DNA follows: TGTGCCATCAAATCGATGGTCCTTGGACAGGGGAACTATGGCTACACCTTC.

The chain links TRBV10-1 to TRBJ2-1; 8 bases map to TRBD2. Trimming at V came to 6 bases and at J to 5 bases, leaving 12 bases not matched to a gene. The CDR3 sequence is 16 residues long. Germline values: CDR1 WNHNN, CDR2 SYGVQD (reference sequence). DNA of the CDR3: TGCGCCAGCAGCCCCTCTTACGGGAGGGGTGACAATGAGCAGTTCTTC. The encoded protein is CASSPSYGRGDNEQFF.

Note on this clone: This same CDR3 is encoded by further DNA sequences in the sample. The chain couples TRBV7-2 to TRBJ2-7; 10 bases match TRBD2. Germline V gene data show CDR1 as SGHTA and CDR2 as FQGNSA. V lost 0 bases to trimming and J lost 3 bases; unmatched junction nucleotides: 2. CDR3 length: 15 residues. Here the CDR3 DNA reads TGTGCCAGCAGCTTAGCGGCTAGCGGGAGCTACGAGCAGTACTTC. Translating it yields CASSLAASGSYEQYF.

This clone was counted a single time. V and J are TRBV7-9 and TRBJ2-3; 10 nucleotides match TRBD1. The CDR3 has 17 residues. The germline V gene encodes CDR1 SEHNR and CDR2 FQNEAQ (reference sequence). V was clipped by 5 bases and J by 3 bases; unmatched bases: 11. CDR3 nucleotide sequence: TGTGCCAGCAGCCCTTTACCGGGACAGGGGAGGACAGATACGCAGTATTTT. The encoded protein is CASSPLPGQGRTDTQYF.

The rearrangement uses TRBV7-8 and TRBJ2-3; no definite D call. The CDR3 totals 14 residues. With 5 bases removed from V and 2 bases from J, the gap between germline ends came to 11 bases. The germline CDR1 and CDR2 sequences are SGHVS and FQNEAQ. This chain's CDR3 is CASSDPEITDTQYF. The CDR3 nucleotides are TGTGCCAGCAGCGACCCAGAAATCACAGATACGCAGTATTTT.

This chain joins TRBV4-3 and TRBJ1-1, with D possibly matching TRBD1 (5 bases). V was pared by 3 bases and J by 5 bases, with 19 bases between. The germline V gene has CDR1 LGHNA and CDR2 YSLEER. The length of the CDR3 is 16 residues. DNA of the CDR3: TGCGCCAGCAGCCATTATCCCGCCAGGGCCGGTACTGAAGCTTTCTTT. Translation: CASSHYPARAGTEAFF.

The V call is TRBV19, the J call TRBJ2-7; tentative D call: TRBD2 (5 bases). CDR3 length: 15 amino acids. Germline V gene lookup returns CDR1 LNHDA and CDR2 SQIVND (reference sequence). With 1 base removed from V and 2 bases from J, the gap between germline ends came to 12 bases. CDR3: CASSIALQRTYEQYF. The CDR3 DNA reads TGTGCCAGTAGTATAGCTTTGCAGCGGACCTACGAGCAGTACTTC.

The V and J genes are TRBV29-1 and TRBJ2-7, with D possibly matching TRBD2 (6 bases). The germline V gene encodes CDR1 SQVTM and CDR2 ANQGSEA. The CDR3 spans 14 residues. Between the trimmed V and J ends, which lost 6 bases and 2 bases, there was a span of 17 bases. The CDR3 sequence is CSVPRASAAYEQYF. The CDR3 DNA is TGCAGCGTACCCCGGGCTAGCGCGGCCTACGAGCAGTACTTC.

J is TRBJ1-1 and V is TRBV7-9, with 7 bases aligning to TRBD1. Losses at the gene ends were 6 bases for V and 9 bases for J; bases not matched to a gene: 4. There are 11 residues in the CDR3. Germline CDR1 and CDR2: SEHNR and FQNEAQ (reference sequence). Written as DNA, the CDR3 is TGTGCCAGCAGTCCAGGGGGTCAAGCTTTCTTT. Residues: CASSPGGQAFF.

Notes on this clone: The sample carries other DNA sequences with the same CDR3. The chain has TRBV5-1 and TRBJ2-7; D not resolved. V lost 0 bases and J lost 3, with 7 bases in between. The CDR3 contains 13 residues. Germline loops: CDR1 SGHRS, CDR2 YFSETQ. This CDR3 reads CASSLESYYEQYF. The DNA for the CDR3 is TGCGCCAGCAGCTTGGAGTCATACTACGAGCAGTACTTC.